The source of this TCR beta chain is a study of PD-1 blockade in classical Hodgkin lymphoma. Study conclusions and caveats: Those achieving complete response showed baseline diversity like newly diagnosed patients.

Germline V gene lookup returns CDR1 MNHEY and CDR2 SMNVEV (reference sequence). The CDR3 has 13 amino acids. Between the trimmed V and J ends, which lost 8 bases and 3 bases, there was a span of 13 bases. Relapses following autologous stem cell transplantation were seen in all patients, with brentuximab vedotin exposure varying. Assay used: immunoSEQ multiplex PCR; TCRdb lists only in-frame clones, some missing. The table shows roughly 100,000 clones, with 80% to 90% occurring only once. A word on this clone: What it recognizes is unknown.

The chain carries TRBV27 and TRBJ1-1, with D possibly matching TRBD1 (5 bases). This TCR was recovered from a human donor with classical Hodgkin lymphoma. Sequenced material: peripheral blood mononuclear cells (PBMCs), taken before the second cycle of nivolumab. This CDR3 is CASGGYRDTEAFF. CDR3 in DNA: TGTGCCAGCGGGGGGTATAGGGACACTGAAGCTTTCTTT.